A single sample gave rise to the 25 T cell receptor beta chains below, sequenced in a study of T cell responses to AZD1222 COVID-19 vaccine (dated by TCRdb to the early 2020s). The sample's time point, from its label and the paper: baseline before first vaccination. Library creation used the immunoSEQ multiplex PCR assay. TCRdb limited this immuneACCESS table to in-frame rearrangements with V and J called. A share of clones is missing; checked studies link under half to unresolved V genes, and the rest is unexplained. Here the sample has 130,000 to 150,000 clones; roughly 91% occur a single time. The ten largest clones capture 1.5% to 2% of the sample. The sample was peripheral blood, taken on day 0 of AZD1222 vaccination. The receptors come from an adult in good health.

V and J are TRBV6-1 and TRBJ1-1; D is possibly TRBD1 (5 bases). Germline CDR1 MNHNS, CDR2 SASEGT. Trimming removed 8 bases at V and 2 bases at J, with 12 bases between. CDR3 size: 13 residues. The CDR3, as DNA: TGTGCCAGCGGGAGGGGATTCAACACTGAAGCTTTCTTT. Its protein product is CASGRGFNTEAFF.

The chain links TRBV5-1 to TRBJ2-2; D possibly corresponds to TRBD1 (6 bases). The CDR3 is 15 residues long. V lost 5 bases and J 1 base, leaving 12 bases between the germline ends. CDR1 and CDR2 (germline): SGHRS, YFSETQ. The DNA for the CDR3 is TGCGCCAGCAGGATTGAACAGGGGAACACCGGGGAGCTGTTTTTT. Protein product: CASRIEQGNTGELFF.

In this sample, this clone turned up a few times. The CDR3 coding sequence is TGTGCCAGCACCGCACACGGGGGGATTGAGCAGTTCTTC. Translating it yields CASTAHGGIEQFF. This rearrangement joins TRBV28 to TRBJ2-1; 7 nucleotides match TRBD2. The germline V gene has CDR1 MDHEN and CDR2 SYDVKM. The CDR3 length is 13 residues. The ends lost 7 bases at V and 9 bases at J; junction bases unmatched: 9.

The genes are TRBV11-3 and TRBJ2-2, with 8 bases lining up with TRBD1. V trimming: 0 bases; J trimming: 3 bases; junction bases outside the gene matches: 3. Germline assignment: CDR1 SGHNT and CDR2 YENEEA. This CDR3 comprises 16 residues. CDR3 DNA sequence: TGTGCCAGCAGCTTAGAGGACAGGGTGGACACCGGGGAGCTGTTTTTT. Translating it yields CASSLEDRVDTGELFF.

The chain links TRBV29-1 to TRBJ2-7; TRBD2 matches at 9 bases. The CDR3 spans 12 residues. Germline V gives CDR1 SQVTM, CDR2 ANQGSEA. V shed 4 bases and J 7 bases; nucleotides not matched to a gene: 5. CDR3 sequence (DNA): TGCAGCGTTGGGGGACTAGCTGGTGAGCAGTACTTC. Residues: CSVGGLAGEQYF.

The chain links TRBV11-3 to TRBJ2-7; D uncertain. CDR1 is SGHNT and CDR2 is YENEEA in the germline V gene. The germline V and J ends were trimmed by 0 bases and 4 bases, with 10 bases remaining between them. The CDR3 is 14 amino acids. The CDR3 DNA sequence: TGTGCCAGCAGCTTAGAAGGTGTAGAATACGAGCAGTACTTC. Amino acid sequence: CASSLEGVEYEQYF.

The rearrangement links TRBV12-5 to TRBJ1-2; maybe TRBD1 (6 bases). The CDR3 has 14 residues. Germline V gene lookup returns CDR1 LGHNT and CDR2 FRNRAP. Trimming shortened V by 6 bases and J by 3 bases, and 14 bases separated the two germline ends. CDR3 in DNA: TGTGCTAGTGGAGCCGAGGGGGGCTACTATGGCTACACCTTC. This translates into CASGAEGGYYGYTF. The complete variable domain, with remaining parts taken from reference TRBV12-5 and TRBJ1-2, reads DARVTQTPRHKVTEMGQEVTMRCQPILGHNTVFWYRQTMMQGLELLAYFRNRAPLDDSGMPKDRFSAEMPDATLATLKIQPSEPRDSAVYFCASGAEGGYYGYTFGSGTRLTVV.

This clone came up once. The chain uses TRBV13 and TRBJ1-5; no definite D call. Per the germline V gene, CDR1 is PRHDT and CDR2 is FYEKMQ (reference sequence). The CDR3 is made up of 13 amino acids. V lost 4 bases and J lost 5, with 9 bases in between. In DNA form, the CDR3 reads TGTGCCAGCAGCTATCAGGAGGATCAGCCCCAGCATTTT. Protein product: CASSYQEDQPQHF.

The gene calls are TRBV7-2 and TRBJ2-7; no firm D call. CDR3 size: 13 residues. Per the germline V gene, CDR1 is SGHTA and CDR2 is FQGNSA. V was clipped by 4 bases and J by 3 bases, with 10 bases between them. CDR3 bases: TGTGCCAGCAGCTCCAGGCTAAGCTACGAGCAGTACTTC. As protein: CASSSRLSYEQYF.

This chain joins TRBV9 and TRBJ2-1, with D uncertain. The germline CDR1 and CDR2 sequences are SGDLS and YYNGEE. The CDR3 has 14 amino acids. V was pared by 0 bases and J by 5 bases, with 9 bases between. The CDR3 is CASSVGVPDNEQFF. The CDR3 DNA reads as TGTGCCAGCAGCGTAGGAGTCCCCGACAATGAGCAGTTCTTC.

CDR3 coding DNA: TGTGCCAGCAGACAGGACAGGGTGGGCAATCAGCCCCAGCATTTT. The encoded protein is CASRQDRVGNQPQHF. The gene calls are TRBV2 and TRBJ1-5; TRBD1 matches 8 bases. Germline lookup yields CDR1 SNHLY and CDR2 FYNNEI. The CDR3 covers 15 residues. V lost 6 bases and J lost 2; bases outside the gene matches: 6.

The J gene is TRBJ2-1, the V gene TRBV7-2, with TRBD2 identical over 9 bases. Germline-derived CDR1 and CDR2 are SGHTA and FQGNSA. The CDR3 totals 15 residues. Trimming at V came to 3 bases and at J to 2 bases, leaving 2 bases not matched to a gene. The CDR3 loop is CASSFLAGTYNEQFF. The DNA of the CDR3 is TGTGCCAGCAGCTTTCTAGCGGGGACCTACAATGAGCAGTTCTTC.

The rearrangement links TRBV5-1 to TRBJ1-5, with TRBD1 as a possible D gene (5 bases). The CDR3 has 15 residues. Germline loops: CDR1 SGHRS, CDR2 YFSETQ. V was cut by 4 bases and J by 7 bases, with 18 bases left in between. In nucleotides, the CDR3 is TGCGCCAGCAGCCCGGGGGTGGAGACCCGACAGCCCCAGCATTTT. Translated: CASSPGVETRQPQHF.

This chain connects TRBV30 to TRBJ1-4, with D unclear. Trimming removed 1 base from V and 8 bases from J, with 8 bases in between. Germline CDR1 GTSNPN, CDR2 SVGIG (reference sequence). This CDR3 comprises 12 residues. The CDR3 reads CAWSASGEKLFF. The CDR3 DNA follows: TGTGCCTGGAGTGCCTCGGGGGAAAAACTGTTTTTT.

The chain recombines TRBV11-3 with TRBJ1-1; D is unclear. The CDR3 has 11 amino acids. Germline CDR1 SGHNT, CDR2 YENEEA. V lost 3 bases to trimming and J lost 6 bases, with 5 bases between them. The CDR3: CASSFESEAFF. Here the CDR3 DNA reads TGTGCCAGCAGCTTTGAGTCTGAAGCTTTCTTT.

In DNA form, the CDR3 reads TGTGCCAGCAGTTCCGGGAACAGCCTAATAGGGAACGAGCAGTACTTC. This codes for CASSSGNSLIGNEQYF. The chain links TRBV28 to TRBJ2-7, with a weak D call TRBD2 (5 bases). Trimming removed 4 bases from V and 5 bases from J, with 21 bases in between. The germline V gene has CDR1 MDHEN and CDR2 SYDVKM. The CDR3 contains 16 residues.

The gene calls are TRBV19 and TRBJ1-1; the D gene is possibly TRBD1 (5 bases). Germline V gene data show CDR1 as LNHDA and CDR2 as SQIVND (reference sequence). The CDR3 runs 13 residues. The V gene lost 6 bases and the J gene lost 1 base, with 9 bases spanning the gap. In DNA form, the CDR3 reads TGTGCCAGTAGGTCACAGGAGAACACTGAAGCTTTCTTT. Translated: CASRSQENTEAFF.

The table lists this clone with a count of one. V is TRBV28 and J is TRBJ1-2, with TRBD1 identical over 8 bases. CDR3 size: 15 residues. V was clipped by 6 bases and J by 2 bases; unmatched bases: 8. Looked up from germline, CDR1 is MDHEN and CDR2 is SYDVKM. CDR3 loop: CASSSSDRVNYGYTF. CDR3 DNA: TGTGCCAGCAGCTCGTCGGACAGGGTCAACTATGGCTACACCTTC.

In this sample, this clone turned up once. CDR3 bases: TGTGCCAGCTCACCGTGGAGGTCCACCGGGGAGCTGTTTTTT. Protein: CASSPWRSTGELFF. This chain uses TRBV18 with TRBJ2-2; weak D call: TRBD2 (5 bases). CDR3 length equals 14 residues. CDR1 is KGHSH and CDR2 is LQKENI in the germline V gene. V lost 3 bases and J lost 4, with 9 bases in between.

The rearrangement uses TRBV9 and TRBJ2-3, with unresolved D. Trimming removed 0 bases from V and 1 base from J, with 6 bases in between. The germline gives CDR1 SGDLS, CDR2 YYNGEE. This CDR3 comprises 14 residues. The CDR3, as DNA: TGTGCCAGCAGCGTAGGGCAGGGCACAGATACGCAGTATTTT. Translating it yields CASSVGQGTDTQYF.

The V gene is TRBV7-9, the J gene TRBJ1-1, with D unclear. V dropped 1 base and J dropped 0 bases, with 9 bases sitting between them. Germline CDR1 and CDR2: SEHNR and FQNEAQ (reference sequence). This CDR3 comprises 15 residues. The CDR3 is CASSLGGRMNTEAFF. The DNA for the CDR3 is TGTGCCAGCAGCTTAGGTGGACGGATGAACACTGAAGCTTTCTTT.

V gene TRBV30 combines with J gene TRBJ2-7, with a tentative D call TRBD2 (5 bases). The germline V gene encodes CDR1 GTSNPN and CDR2 SVGIG (reference sequence). This CDR3 region has 13 residues. Trimming pared 7 bases from V and 6 bases from J, leaving 19 bases between. CDR3 protein: CAYRKGKGGEQYF. CDR3 in DNA: TGTGCCTACCGGAAGGGAAAAGGAGGCGAGCAGTACTTC.

The rearrangement uses TRBV3-1 (or the pseudogene TRBV3-2) and TRBJ1-5; no firm D call. The CDR3 is 15 residues long. Germline CDR1 is LGHDT and CDR2 is YNNKEL (reference sequence). Trimming shortened V by 0 bases and J by 6 bases, and 12 bases separated the two germline ends. The CDR3 sequence is CASSQDRAGSQPQHF. CDR3 coding DNA: TGTGCCAGCAGCCAAGATAGGGCCGGGAGTCAGCCCCAGCATTTT.

The CDR3 DNA reads as TGTGCCAGCAGTTACAGGGAGAACTATGGCTACACCTTC. This encodes CASSYRENYGYTF. The chain combines TRBV3-1 (or the pseudogene TRBV3-2) with TRBJ1-2; D is perhaps TRBD1 (6 bases). From germline, CDR1 is LGHDT and CDR2 YNNKEL (reference sequence). Trimming took 6 bases from V and 2 from J, leaving 10 bases between them. CDR3 length equals 13 residues.

The chain uses TRBV6-5 and TRBJ2-2, with TRBD2 as a possible D gene (5 bases). This CDR3 spans 12 amino acids. From germline, CDR1 is MNHEY and CDR2 SVGAGI. The V and J ends lost 10 bases and 2 bases respectively, with 8 bases between them. CDR3 amino acids: CAIGRNTGELFF. The CDR3 coding sequence is TGTGCCATTGGGAGAAACACCGGGGAGCTGTTTTTT.